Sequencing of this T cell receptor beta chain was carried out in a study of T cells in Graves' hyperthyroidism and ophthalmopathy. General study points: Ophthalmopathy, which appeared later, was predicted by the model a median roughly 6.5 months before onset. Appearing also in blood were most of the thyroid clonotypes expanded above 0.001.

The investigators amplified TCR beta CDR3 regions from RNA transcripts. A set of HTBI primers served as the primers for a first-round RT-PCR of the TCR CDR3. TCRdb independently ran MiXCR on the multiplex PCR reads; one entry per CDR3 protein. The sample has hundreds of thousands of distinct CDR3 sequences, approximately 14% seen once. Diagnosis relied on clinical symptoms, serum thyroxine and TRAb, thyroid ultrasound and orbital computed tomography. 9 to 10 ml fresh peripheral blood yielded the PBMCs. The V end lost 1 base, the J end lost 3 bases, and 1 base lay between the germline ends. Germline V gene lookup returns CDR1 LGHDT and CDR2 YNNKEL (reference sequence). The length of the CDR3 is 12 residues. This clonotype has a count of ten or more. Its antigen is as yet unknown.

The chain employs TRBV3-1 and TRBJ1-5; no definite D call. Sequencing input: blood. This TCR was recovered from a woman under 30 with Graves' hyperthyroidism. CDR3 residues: CASSQVNQPQHF. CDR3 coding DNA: TGTGCCAGCAGCCAAGTCAATCAGCCCCAGCATTTT.